These 4 T cell receptor beta chains originate from one sample sequenced in a study of T cell responses to AZD1222 COVID-19 vaccine. Profiling relied on immunoSEQ multiplex PCR, and the TCRdb table lists in-frame clones only, not all of them. The sample has some 150,000 clones, approximately 94% seen once. Sequenced here: peripheral blood, sampled on day 0 of AZD1222 vaccination. The receptors stem from an adult in good health.

The V gene is TRBV4-1, the J gene TRBJ1-4; TRBD1 might be the D (5 bases). Germline V gives CDR1 MGHRA, CDR2 YSYEKL. V was trimmed by 0 bases and J by 10 bases, leaving 18 bases between them. The CDR3 covers 16 residues. The CDR3 loop reads CASSQDGFRASGKLFF. The CDR3 nucleotides read TGCGCCAGCAGCCAAGATGGGTTCAGGGCATCTGGAAAACTGTTTTTT.

The V gene is TRBV13, the J gene TRBJ1-1; D remains unclear. The CDR3 loop spans 14 amino acids. The germline V gene encodes CDR1 PRHDT and CDR2 FYEKMQ (reference sequence). Trimming took off 2 bases at V and 1 base at J, with 8 bases between the two ends. The CDR3 is CASSLMGGNTEAFF. DNA for the CDR3: TGTGCCAGCAGCTTAATGGGTGGGAACACTGAAGCTTTCTTT. Looking up the rest from reference TRBV13 and TRBJ1-1 gives the full variable domain: AAGVIQSPRHLIKEKRETATLKCYPIPRHDTVYWYQQGPGQDPQFLISFYEKMQSDKGSIPDRFSAQQFSDYHSELNMSSLELGDSALYFCASSLMGGNTEAFFGQGTRLTVV.

The chain uses TRBV19 and TRBJ1-5; tentatively, D is TRBD1 (6 bases). V lost 8 bases and J lost 1, with 9 bases in between. CDR3 size: 13 residues. Germline V gives CDR1 LNHDA, CDR2 SQIVND (reference sequence). CDR3 in amino acids: CASGGGSNQPQHF. The CDR3 DNA reads TGTGCCAGTGGGGGGGGCAGCAATCAGCCCCAGCATTTT.

This clone showed up just a few times. The CDR3 DNA is TGTGCCAGCAGCAAAGGACTTCGGTTGGTCGGGGAGCTGTTTTTT. It specifies CASSKGLRLVGELFF. The rearrangement links TRBV7-9 to TRBJ2-2, with D perhaps TRBD2 (5 bases). In germline, CDR1 is SEHNR, CDR2 FQNEAQ (reference sequence). The V end lost 5 bases, the J end lost 7 bases, and 17 bases lay between the germline ends. This CDR3 is 15 amino acids long.